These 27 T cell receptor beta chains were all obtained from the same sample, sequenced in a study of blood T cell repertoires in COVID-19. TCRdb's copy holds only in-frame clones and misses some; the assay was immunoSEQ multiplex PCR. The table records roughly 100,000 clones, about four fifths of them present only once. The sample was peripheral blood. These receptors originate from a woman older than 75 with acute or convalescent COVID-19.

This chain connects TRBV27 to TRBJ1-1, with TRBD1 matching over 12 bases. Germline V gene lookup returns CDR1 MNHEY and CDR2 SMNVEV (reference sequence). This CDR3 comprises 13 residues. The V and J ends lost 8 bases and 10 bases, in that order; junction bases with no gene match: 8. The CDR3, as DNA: TGTGCCAGCCAGGGACAGGGGGCGAAAGGAGCTTTCTTT. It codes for CASQGQGAKGAFF.

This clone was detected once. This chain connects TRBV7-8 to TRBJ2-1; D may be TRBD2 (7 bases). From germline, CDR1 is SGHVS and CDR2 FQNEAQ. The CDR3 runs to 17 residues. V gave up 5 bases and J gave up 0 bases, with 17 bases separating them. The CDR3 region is CASSPRGQRGSYNEQFF. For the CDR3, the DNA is TGTGCCAGCAGCCCCCGGGGGCAGCGGGGCTCCTACAATGAGCAGTTCTTC.

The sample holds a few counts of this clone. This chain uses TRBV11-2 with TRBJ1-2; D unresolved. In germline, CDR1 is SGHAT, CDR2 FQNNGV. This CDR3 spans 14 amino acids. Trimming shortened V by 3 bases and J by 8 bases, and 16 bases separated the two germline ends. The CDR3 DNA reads TGTGCCAGCAGCTTTTCCGGGGATTCCTCCGGCTACACCTTC. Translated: CASSFSGDSSGYTF.

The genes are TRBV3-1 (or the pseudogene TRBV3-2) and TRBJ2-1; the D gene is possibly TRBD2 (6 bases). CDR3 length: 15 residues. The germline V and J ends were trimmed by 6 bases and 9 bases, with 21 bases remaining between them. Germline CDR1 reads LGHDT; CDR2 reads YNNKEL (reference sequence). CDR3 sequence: CASRETGGGTGEQFF. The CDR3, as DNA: TGTGCCAGCAGAGAAACCGGCGGAGGGACGGGTGAGCAGTTCTTC.

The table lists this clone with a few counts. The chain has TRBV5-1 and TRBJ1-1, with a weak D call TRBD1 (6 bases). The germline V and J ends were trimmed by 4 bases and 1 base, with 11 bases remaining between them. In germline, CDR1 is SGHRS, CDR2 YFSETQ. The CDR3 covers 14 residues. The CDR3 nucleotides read TGCGCCAGCAGCGGAATGACAGGGAACACTGAAGCTTTCTTT. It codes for CASSGMTGNTEAFF.

CDR3 region: CASSSVPGTSVIQETQYF. CDR3 in DNA: TGTGCCAGCAGCTCAGTCCCAGGGACTAGCGTCATCCAAGAGACCCAGTACTTC. The V and J genes are TRBV11-2 and TRBJ2-5, with 10 positions matching TRBD2. The germline CDR1 and CDR2 sequences are SGHAT and FQNNGV. The CDR3 spans 18 residues. Trimming at V came to 4 bases and at J to 1 base, leaving 12 bases not matched to a gene.

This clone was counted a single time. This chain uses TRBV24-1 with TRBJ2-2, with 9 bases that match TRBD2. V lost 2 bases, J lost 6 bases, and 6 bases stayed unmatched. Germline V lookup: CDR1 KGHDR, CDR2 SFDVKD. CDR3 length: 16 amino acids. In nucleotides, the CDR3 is TGTGCCACCAGTGATTCCGGGACTAGCATGGCCGGGGAGCTGTTTTTT. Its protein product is CATSDSGTSMAGELFF.

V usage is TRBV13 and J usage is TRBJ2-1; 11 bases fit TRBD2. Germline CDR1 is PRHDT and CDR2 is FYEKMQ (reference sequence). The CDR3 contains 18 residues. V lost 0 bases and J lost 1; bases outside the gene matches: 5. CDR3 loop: CASSLGRLAGGSYNEQFF. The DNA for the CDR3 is TGTGCCAGCAGCTTAGGCCGCCTAGCGGGAGGATCCTACAATGAGCAGTTCTTC.

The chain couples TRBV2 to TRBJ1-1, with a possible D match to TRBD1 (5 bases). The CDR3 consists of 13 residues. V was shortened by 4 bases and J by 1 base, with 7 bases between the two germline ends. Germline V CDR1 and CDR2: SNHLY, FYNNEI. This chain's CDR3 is CASSARENTEAFF. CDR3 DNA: TGTGCCAGCAGTGCCAGGGAGAACACTGAAGCTTTCTTT.

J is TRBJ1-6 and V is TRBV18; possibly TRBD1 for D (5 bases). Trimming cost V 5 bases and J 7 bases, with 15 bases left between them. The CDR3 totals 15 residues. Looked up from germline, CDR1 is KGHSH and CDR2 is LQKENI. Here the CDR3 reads CASSGTRQQNSPLHF. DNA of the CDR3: TGTGCCAGCTCAGGAACGAGACAGCAGAATTCACCCCTCCACTTT.

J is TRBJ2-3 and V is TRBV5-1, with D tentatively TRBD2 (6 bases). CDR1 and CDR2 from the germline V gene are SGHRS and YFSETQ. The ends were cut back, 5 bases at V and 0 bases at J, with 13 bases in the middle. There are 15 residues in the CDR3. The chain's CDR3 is CASSSLAPSTDTQYF. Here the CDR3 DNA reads TGCGCCAGCAGTTCACTAGCACCTAGCACAGATACGCAGTATTTT. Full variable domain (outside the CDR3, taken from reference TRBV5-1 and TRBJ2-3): KAGVTQTPRYLIKTRGQQVTLSCSPISGHRSVSWYQQTPGQGLQFLFEYFSETQRNKGNFPGRFSGRQFSNSRSEMNVSTLELGDSALYLCASSSLAPSTDTQYFGPGTRLTVL.

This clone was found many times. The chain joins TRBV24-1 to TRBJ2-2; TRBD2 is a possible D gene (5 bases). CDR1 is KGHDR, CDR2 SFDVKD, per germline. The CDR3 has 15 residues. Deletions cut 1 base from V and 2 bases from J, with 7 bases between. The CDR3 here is CATSDFRGNTGELFF. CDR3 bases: TGTGCCACCAGTGATTTCCGGGGAAACACCGGGGAGCTGTTTTTT.

DNA for the CDR3: TGTGCCAGCAGCTCCGGGGACGAGCAGTACTTC. Translation gives CASSSGDEQYF. J is TRBJ2-7 and V is TRBV7-8; D perhaps matches TRBD2 (5 bases). Germline CDR1 and CDR2: SGHVS and FQNEAQ. This CDR3 contains 11 residues. Trimming removed 4 bases at V and 5 bases at J, with 6 bases between.

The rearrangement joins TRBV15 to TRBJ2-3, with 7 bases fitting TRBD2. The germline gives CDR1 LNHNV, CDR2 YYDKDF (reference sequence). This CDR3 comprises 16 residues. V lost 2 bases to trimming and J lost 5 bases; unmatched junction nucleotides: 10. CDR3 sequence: CATSRSLAIGGDTQYF. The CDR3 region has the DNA TGTGCCACCAGCAGATCACTAGCGATCGGGGGAGATACGCAGTATTTT. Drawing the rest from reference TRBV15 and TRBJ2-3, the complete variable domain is DAMVIQNPRYQVTQFGKPVTLSCSQTLNHNVMYWYQQKSSQAPKLLFHYYDKDFNNEADTPDNFQSRRPNTSFCFLDIRSPGLGDTAMYLCATSRSLAIGGDTQYFGPGTRLTVL.

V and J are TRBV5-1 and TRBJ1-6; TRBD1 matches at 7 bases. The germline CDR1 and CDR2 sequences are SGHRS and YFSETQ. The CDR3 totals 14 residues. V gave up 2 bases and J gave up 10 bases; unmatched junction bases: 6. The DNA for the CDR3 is TGCGCCAGCAGCTTTGACAGGGCTCAGTCACCCCTCCACTTT. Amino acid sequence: CASSFDRAQSPLHF.

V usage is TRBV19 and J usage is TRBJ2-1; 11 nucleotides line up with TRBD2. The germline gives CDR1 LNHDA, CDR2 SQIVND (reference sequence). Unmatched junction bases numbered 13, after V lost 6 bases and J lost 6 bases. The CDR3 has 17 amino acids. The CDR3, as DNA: TGTGCCAGTAGAATTAGCGGGGGGGCTGTTTATGTCAATGAGCAGTTCTTC. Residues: CASRISGGAVYVNEQFF.

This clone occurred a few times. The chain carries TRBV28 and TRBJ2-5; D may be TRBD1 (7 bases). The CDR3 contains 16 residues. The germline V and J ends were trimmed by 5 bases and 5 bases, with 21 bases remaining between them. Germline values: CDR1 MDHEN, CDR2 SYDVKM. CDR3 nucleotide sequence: TGTGCCAGCAGTCCGCCCGGAGGGGGCGCGCGGGAGACCCAGTACTTC. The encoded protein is CASSPPGGGARETQYF.

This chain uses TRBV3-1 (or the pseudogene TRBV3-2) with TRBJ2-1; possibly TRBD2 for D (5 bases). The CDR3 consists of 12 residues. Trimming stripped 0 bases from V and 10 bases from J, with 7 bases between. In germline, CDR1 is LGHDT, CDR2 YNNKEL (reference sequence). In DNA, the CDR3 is TGTGCCAGCAGCCAAGAGAGGGCCGAGCAGTTCTTC. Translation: CASSQERAEQFF.

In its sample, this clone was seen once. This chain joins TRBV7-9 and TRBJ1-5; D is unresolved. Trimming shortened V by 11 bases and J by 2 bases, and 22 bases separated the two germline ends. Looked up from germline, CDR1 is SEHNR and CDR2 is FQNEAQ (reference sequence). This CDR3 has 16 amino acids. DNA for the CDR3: TGTGCCGTGGCGGGCAGCAACTCGTTTGGCAATCAGCCCCAGCATTTT. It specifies CAVAGSNSFGNQPQHF.

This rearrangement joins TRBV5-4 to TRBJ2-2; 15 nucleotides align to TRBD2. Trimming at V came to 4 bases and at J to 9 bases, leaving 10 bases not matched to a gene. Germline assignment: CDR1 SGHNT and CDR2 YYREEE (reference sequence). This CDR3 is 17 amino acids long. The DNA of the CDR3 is TGTGCCAGCAGCCCGCCTGGACTAGCGGGAGGGCCCAGGGAGCTGTTTTTT. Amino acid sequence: CASSPPGLAGGPRELFF.

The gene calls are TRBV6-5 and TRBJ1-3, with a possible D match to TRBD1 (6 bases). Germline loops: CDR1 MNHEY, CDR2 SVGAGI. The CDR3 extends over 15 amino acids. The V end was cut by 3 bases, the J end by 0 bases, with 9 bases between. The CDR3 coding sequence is TGTGCCAGCAGTTATGGGACAAACTCTGGAAACACCATATATTTT. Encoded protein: CASSYGTNSGNTIYF.

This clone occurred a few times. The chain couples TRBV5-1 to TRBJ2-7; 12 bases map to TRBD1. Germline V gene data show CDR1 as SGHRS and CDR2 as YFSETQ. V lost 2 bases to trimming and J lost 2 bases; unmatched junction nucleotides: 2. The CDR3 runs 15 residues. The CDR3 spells CASSFGTGGPYEQYF. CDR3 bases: TGCGCCAGCAGCTTTGGGACAGGGGGCCCCTACGAGCAGTACTTC. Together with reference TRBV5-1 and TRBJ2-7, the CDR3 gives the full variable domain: KAGVTQTPRYLIKTRGQQVTLSCSPISGHRSVSWYQQTPGQGLQFLFEYFSETQRNKGNFPGRFSGRQFSNSRSEMNVSTLELGDSALYLCASSFGTGGPYEQYFGPGTRLTVT.

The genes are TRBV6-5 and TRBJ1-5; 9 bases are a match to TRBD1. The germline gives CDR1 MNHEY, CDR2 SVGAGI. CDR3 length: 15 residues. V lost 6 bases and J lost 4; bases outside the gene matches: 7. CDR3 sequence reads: CASSGIGTGNQPQHF. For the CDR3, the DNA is TGTGCCAGCAGCGGCATTGGGACAGGGAATCAGCCCCAGCATTTT.

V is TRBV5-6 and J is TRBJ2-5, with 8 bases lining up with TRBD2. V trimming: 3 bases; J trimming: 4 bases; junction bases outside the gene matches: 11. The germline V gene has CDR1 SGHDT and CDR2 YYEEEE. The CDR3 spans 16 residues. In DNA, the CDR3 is TGTGCCAGCAGCTGGCGGCATACGGGAGGGTTAGAGACCCAGTACTTC. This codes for CASSWRHTGGLETQYF. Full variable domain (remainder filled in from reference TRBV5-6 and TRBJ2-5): DAGVTQSPTHLIKTRGQQVTLRCSPKSGHDTVSWYQQALGQGPQFIFQYYEEEERQRGNFPDRFSGHQFPNYSSELNVNALLLGDSALYLCASSWRHTGGLETQYFGPGTRLLVL.

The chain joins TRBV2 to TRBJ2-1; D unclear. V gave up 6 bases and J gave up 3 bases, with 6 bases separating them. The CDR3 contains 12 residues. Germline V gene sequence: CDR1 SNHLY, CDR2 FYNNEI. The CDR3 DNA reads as TGTGCCAGCAGCGCGGACTACAATGAGCAGTTCTTC. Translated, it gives CASSADYNEQFF.

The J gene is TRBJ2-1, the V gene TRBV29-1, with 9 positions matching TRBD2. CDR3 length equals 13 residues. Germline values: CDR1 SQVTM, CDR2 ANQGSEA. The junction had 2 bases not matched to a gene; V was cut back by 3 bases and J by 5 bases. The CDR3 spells CSVEAGGNNEQFF. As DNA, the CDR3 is TGCAGCGTTGAGGCGGGGGGGAACAATGAGCAGTTCTTC.

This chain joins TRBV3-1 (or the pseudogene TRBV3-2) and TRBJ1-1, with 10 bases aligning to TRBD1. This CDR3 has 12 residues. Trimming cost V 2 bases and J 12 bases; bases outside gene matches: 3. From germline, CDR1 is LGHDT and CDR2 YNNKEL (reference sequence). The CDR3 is CASSQRDRGPFF. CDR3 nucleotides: TGTGCCAGCAGCCAAAGGGACAGGGGACCTTTCTTT.